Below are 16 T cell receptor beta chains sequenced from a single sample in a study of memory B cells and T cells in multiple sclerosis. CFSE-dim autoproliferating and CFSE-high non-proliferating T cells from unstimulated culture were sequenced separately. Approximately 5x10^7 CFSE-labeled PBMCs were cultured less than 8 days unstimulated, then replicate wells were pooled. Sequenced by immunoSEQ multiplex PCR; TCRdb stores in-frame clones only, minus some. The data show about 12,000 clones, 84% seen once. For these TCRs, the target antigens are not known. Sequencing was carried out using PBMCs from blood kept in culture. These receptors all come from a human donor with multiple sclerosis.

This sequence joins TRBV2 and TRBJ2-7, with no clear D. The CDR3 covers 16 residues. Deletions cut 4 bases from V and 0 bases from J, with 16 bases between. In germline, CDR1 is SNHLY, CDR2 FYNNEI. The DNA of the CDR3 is TGTGCCAGCAGTGCCCAACCTGGTCTGAGCTCCTACGAGCAGTACTTC. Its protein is CASSAQPGLSSYEQYF.

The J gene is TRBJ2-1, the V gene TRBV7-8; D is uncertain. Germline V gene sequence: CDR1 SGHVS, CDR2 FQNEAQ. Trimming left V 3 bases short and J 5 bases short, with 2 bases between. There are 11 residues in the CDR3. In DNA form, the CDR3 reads TGTGCCAGCAGCTTCCACAATGAGCAGTTCTTC. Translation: CASSFHNEQFF.

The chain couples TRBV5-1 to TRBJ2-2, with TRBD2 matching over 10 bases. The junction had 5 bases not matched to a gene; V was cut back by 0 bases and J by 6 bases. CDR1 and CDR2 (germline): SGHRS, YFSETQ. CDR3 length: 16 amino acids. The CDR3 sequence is CASSLVPSGSSGELFF. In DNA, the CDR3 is TGCGCCAGCAGCTTGGTACCTAGCGGGAGTTCCGGGGAGCTGTTTTTT.

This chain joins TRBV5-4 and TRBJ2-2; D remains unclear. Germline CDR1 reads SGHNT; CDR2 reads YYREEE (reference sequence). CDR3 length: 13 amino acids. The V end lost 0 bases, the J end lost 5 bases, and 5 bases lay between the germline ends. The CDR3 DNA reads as TGTGCCAGCAGCTTGGTAGGAACCGGGGAGCTGTTTTTT. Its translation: CASSLVGTGELFF.

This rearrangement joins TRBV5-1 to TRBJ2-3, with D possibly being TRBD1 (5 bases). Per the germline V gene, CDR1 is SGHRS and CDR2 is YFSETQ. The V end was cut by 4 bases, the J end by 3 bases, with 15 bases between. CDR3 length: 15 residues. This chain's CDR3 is CASSLRGLETDTQYF. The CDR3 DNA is TGCGCCAGCAGCCTTAGGGGTCTGGAGACAGATACGCAGTATTTT. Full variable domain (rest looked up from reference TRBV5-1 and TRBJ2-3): KAGVTQTPRYLIKTRGQQVTLSCSPISGHRSVSWYQQTPGQGLQFLFEYFSETQRNKGNFPGRFSGRQFSNSRSEMNVSTLELGDSALYLCASSLRGLETDTQYFGPGTRLTVL.

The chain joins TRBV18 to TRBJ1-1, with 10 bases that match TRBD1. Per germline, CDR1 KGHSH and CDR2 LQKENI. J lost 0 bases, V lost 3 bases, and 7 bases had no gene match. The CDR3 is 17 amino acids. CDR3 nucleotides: TGTGCCAGCTCACCGCTGACAGGGGGCGCGGTGAACACTGAAGCTTTCTTT. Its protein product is CASSPLTGGAVNTEAFF. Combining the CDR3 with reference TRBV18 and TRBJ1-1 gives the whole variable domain NAGVMQNPRHLVRRRGQEARLRCSPMKGHSHVYWYRQLPEEGLKFMVYLQKENIIDESGMPKERFSAEFPKEGPSILRIQQVVRGDSAAYFCASSPLTGGAVNTEAFFGQGTRLTVV.

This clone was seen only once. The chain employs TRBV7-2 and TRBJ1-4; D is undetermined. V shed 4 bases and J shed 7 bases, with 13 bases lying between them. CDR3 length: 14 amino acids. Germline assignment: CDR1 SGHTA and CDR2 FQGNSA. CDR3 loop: CASSSLRGREKLFF. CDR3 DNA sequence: TGTGCCAGCAGCTCCCTTAGAGGGCGTGAAAAACTGTTTTTT.

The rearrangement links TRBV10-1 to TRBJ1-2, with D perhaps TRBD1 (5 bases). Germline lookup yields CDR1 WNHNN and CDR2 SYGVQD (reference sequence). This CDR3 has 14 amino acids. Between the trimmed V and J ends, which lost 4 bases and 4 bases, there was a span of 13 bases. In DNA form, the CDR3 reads TGCGCCAGCAGTGTATATTACGGGGGCTATGGCTACACCTTC. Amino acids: CASSVYYGGYGYTF.

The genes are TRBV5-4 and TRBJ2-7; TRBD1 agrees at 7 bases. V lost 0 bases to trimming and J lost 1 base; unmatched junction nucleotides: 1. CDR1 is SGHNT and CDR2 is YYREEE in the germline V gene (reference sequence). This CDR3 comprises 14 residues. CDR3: CASSLGQGSYEQYF. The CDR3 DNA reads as TGTGCCAGCAGCTTGGGACAGGGATCCTACGAGCAGTACTTC.

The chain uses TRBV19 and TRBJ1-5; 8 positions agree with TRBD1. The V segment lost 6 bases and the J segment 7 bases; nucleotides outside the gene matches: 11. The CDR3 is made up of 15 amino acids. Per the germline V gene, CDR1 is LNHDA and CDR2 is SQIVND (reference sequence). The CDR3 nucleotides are TGTGCCAGTAGAGATAACGGACAGGGAGCCCAGCCCCAGCATTTT. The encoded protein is CASRDNGQGAQPQHF.

CDR3 sequence: CASSAVRQSGKTYGYTF. CDR3 sequence (DNA): TGTGCCAGCAGCGCGGTACGGCAATCTGGAAAGACCTATGGCTACACCTTC. The chain joins TRBV14 to TRBJ1-2; D ambiguous. Trimming took 5 bases from V and 4 from J, leaving 23 bases between them. The CDR3 has 17 residues. Germline CDR1 reads SGHDN; CDR2 reads FVKESK.

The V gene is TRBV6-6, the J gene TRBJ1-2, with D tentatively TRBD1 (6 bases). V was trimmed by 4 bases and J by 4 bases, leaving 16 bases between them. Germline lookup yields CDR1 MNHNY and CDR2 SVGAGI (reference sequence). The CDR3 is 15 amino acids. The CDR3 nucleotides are TGTGCCAGCAGTTTCCCACAGGGAATCCCCTATGGCTACACCTTC. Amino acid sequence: CASSFPQGIPYGYTF.

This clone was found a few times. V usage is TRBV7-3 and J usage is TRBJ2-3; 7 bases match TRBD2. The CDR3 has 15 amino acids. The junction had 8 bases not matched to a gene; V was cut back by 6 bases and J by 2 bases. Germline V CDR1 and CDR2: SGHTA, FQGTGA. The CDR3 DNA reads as TGTGCCAGCAGTCTGCAGGGAGGGAACACAGATACGCAGTATTTT. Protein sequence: CASSLQGGNTDTQYF.

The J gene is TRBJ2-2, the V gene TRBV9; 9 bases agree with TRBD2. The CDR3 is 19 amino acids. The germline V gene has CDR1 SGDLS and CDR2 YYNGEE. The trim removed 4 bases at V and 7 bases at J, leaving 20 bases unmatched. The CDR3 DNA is TGTGCCAGCAGCCCCTCGCCATGGGTCGGCGGGGGGGCCGGCGGGGAGCTGTTTTTT. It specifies CASSPSPWVGGGAGGELFF.

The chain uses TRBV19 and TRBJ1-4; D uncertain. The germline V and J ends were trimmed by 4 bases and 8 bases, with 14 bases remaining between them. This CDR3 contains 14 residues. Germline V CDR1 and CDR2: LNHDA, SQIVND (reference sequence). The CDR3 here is CASSTSSVGEKLFF. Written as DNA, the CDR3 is TGTGCCAGTAGTACCTCTTCGGTGGGCGAAAAACTGTTTTTT.

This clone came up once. The CDR3 region has the DNA TGTGCCAGCAGCCCCCGGGACAGCCGTTCCATGAACACTGAAGCTTTCTTT. Translating it yields CASSPRDSRSMNTEAFF. The chain links TRBV7-9 to TRBJ1-1; 7 bases match TRBD1. CDR1 is SEHNR, CDR2 FQNEAQ, per germline (reference sequence). V was pared by 5 bases and J by 0 bases, with 12 bases of the junction left unmatched. The CDR3 is made up of 17 amino acids. Full variable domain (remainder filled in from reference TRBV7-9 and TRBJ1-1): DTGVSQNPRHKITKRGQNVTFRCDPISEHNRLYWYRQTLGQGPEFLTYFQNEAQLEKSRLLSDRFSAERPKGSFSTLEIQRTEQGDSAMYLCASSPRDSRSMNTEAFFGQGTRLTVV.